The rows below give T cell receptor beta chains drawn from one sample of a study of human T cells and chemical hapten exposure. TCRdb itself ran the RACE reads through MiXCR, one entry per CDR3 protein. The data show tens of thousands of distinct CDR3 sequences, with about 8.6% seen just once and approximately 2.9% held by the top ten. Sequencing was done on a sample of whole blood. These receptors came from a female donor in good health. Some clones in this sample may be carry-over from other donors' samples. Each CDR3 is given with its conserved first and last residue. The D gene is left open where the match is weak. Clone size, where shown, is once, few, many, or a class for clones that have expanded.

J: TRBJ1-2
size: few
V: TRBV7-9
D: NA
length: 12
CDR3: CASSDTSYGYTF
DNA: TGTGCCAGCAGCGACACATCCTATGGCTACACCTTC

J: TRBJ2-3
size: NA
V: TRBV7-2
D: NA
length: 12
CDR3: CASTWGWDTQYF
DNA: TGTGCCAGCACCTGGGGTTGGGATACGCAGTATTTT

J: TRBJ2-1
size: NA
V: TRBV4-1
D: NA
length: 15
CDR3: CASSQEGVSCNEQFF
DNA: TGCGCCAGCAGCCAAGAAGGGGTTAGCTGCAATGAGCAGTTCTTC

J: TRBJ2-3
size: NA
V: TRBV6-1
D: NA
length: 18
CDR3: CASVGSIDLWDSTDTQYF
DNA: TGTGCCAGCGTAGGTAGCATCGATCTTTGGGATAGCACAGATACGCAGTATTTT

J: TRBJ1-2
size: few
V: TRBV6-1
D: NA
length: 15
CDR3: CASSEGNTANYGYTF
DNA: TGTGCCAGCAGTGAAGGGAACACTGCTAACTATGGCTACACCTTC

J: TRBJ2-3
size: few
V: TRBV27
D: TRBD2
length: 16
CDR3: CASSWHSGSSTDTQYF
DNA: TGTGCCAGCAGTTGGCATAGCGGGAGTAGCACAGATACGCAGTATTTT

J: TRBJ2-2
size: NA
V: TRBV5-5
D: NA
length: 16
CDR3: CASNPLVVAQSGELFF
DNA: TGTGCCAGCAACCCATTAGTTGTGGCTCAGTCCGGGGAGCTGTTTTTT

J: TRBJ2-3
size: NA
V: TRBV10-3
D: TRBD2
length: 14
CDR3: CASGAGGSTDTQYF
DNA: TGTGCCAGCGGAGCGGGAGGGAGCACAGATACGCAGTATTTT

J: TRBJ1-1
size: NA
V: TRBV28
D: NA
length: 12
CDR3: CASTIGKTTPFF
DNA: TGTGCCAGCACTATCGGAAAAACGACGCCTTTCTTT

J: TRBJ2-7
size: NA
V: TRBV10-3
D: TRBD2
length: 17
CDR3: CAISESTLAGASYEQYF
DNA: TGTGCCATCAGTGAGTCGACACTAGCGGGAGCGTCCTACGAGCAGTACTTC